Each of the 27 T cell receptor beta chains below was sequenced from the same sample in a study of blood T cell repertoires in COVID-19. TCRdb keeps only in-frame clones here, not all; method: immunoSEQ multiplex PCR. The sample has some 200,000 clones, about 79% seen once. The sample consisted of peripheral blood. Receptors originate from a woman aged 40 to 55 who had recovered from COVID-19.

The rearrangement joins TRBV6-2 or TRBV6-3 to TRBJ2-1; tentatively, D is TRBD1 (6 bases). Trimming cost V 0 bases and J 5 bases, with 14 bases left between them. Per the germline V gene, CDR1 is MNHEY and CDR2 is SVGEGT. The CDR3 covers 16 residues. The CDR3, as DNA: TGTGCCAGCAGTTACTCACAGGGAAGAAGCCACAATGAGCAGTTCTTC. Its translation: CASSYSQGRSHNEQFF.

The chain uses TRBV5-1 and TRBJ2-4; 7 nucleotides line up with TRBD1. This CDR3 is 16 amino acids long. J gave up 2 bases and V 1 base, and 6 bases lay outside the gene matches. CDR1 SGHRS and CDR2 YFSETQ come from the germline V gene. The CDR3, as DNA: TGCGCCAGCAGCTTGTCGACAGGGCCTCCCAAAAACATTCAGTACTTC. It codes for CASSLSTGPPKNIQYF. Combining the CDR3 with reference TRBV5-1 and TRBJ2-4 gives the whole variable domain KAGVTQTPRYLIKTRGQQVTLSCSPISGHRSVSWYQQTPGQGLQFLFEYFSETQRNKGNFPGRFSGRQFSNSRSEMNVSTLELGDSALYLCASSLSTGPPKNIQYFGAGTRLSVL.

The gene calls are TRBV4-2 and TRBJ2-3; 8 bases agree with TRBD2. The germline CDR1 and CDR2 sequences are LGHNA and YNFKEQ. Trimming cost V 3 bases and J 8 bases; bases outside gene matches: 10. The CDR3 loop spans 15 amino acids. This CDR3 reads CASSHTGTSIGTQYF. The CDR3 DNA is TGTGCCAGCAGCCATACCGGGACTAGTATAGGTACGCAGTATTTT.

Only a few counts were recorded for this clone. The chain uses TRBV30 and TRBJ1-6; 7 nucleotides agree with TRBD1. V lost 3 bases and J lost 8; bases outside the gene matches: 10. CDR1 and CDR2 from the germline V gene are GTSNPN and SVGIG (reference sequence). The CDR3 contains 15 residues. The CDR3 loop is CAWRDAQGRDSPLHF. DNA of the CDR3: TGTGCCTGGAGAGACGCACAGGGGCGAGATTCACCCCTCCACTTT.

V usage is TRBV19 and J usage is TRBJ2-3; D perhaps matches TRBD1 (5 bases). The CDR3 has 13 amino acids. The germline V and J ends were trimmed by 4 bases and 4 bases, with 9 bases remaining between them. Germline CDR1 reads LNHDA; CDR2 reads SQIVND (reference sequence). The CDR3, as DNA: TGTGCCAGTAGTACCAGGGATCCAGATACGCAGTATTTT. Its protein product is CASSTRDPDTQYF.

In its sample, this clone was seen once. The rearrangement joins TRBV5-1 to TRBJ2-1, with D maybe TRBD2 (5 bases). CDR3 length: 16 amino acids. With 0 bases removed from V and 6 bases from J, the gap between germline ends came to 16 bases. Germline values: CDR1 SGHRS, CDR2 YFSETQ. CDR3 sequence: CASSLAGVGIGNEQFF. CDR3 nucleotide sequence: TGCGCCAGCAGCTTGGCTGGGGTCGGGATAGGCAATGAGCAGTTCTTC.

This clone was picked up one time. This chain links TRBV11-3 with TRBJ2-7; perhaps TRBD1 as D (5 bases). The CDR3 has 15 residues. Germline lookup yields CDR1 SGHNT and CDR2 YENEEA. With 1 base removed from V and 7 bases from J, the gap between germline ends came to 17 bases. The chain's CDR3 is CASSLGGQVKGEQYF. The CDR3 coding sequence is TGTGCCAGCAGCTTAGGGGGCCAGGTAAAGGGGGAGCAGTACTTC.

The V call is TRBV6-5, the J call TRBJ2-5; D is possibly TRBD1 (6 bases). This CDR3 region has 13 residues. The germline CDR1 and CDR2 sequences are MNHEY and SVGAGI. V was shortened by 6 bases and J by 1 base, with 9 bases between the two germline ends. This chain's CDR3 is CASRKTGQETQYF. The CDR3 bases are TGTGCCAGCAGGAAGACAGGCCAAGAGACCCAGTACTTC.

In DNA, the CDR3 is TGCGCCAGCAGCTCCGGGACTAGCGGGGGTCCCACCTACAATGAGCAGTTCTTC. Residues: CASSSGTSGGPTYNEQFF. This chain uses TRBV4-1 with TRBJ2-1; 14 bases fit TRBD2. V lost 5 bases, J lost 2 bases, and 8 bases stayed unmatched. The CDR3 has 18 residues. Germline assignment: CDR1 MGHRA and CDR2 YSYEKL.

This sequence joins TRBV6-4 and TRBJ1-1; D is unclear. Germline V gives CDR1 MRHNA, CDR2 SNTAGT. The length of the CDR3 is 12 residues. V was clipped by 0 bases and J by 6 bases, with 5 bases between them. CDR3 in amino acids: CASSDSQAEAFF. The CDR3 DNA reads as TGTGCCAGCAGTGACTCACAAGCTGAAGCTTTCTTT.

This rearrangement joins TRBV19 to TRBJ2-5, with D possibly matching TRBD1 (7 bases). Germline CDR1 and CDR2: LNHDA and SQIVND (reference sequence). The CDR3 is made up of 14 amino acids. Trimming shortened V by 1 base and J by 6 bases, and 12 bases separated the two germline ends. The CDR3 loop is CASSIAGGFQTQYF. The CDR3 region has the DNA TGTGCCAGTAGTATAGCAGGGGGGTTTCAGACCCAGTACTTC. Complete variable domain (other parts from reference TRBV19 and TRBJ2-5): DGGITQSPKYLFRKEGQNVTLSCEQNLNHDAMYWYRQDPGQGLRLIYYSQIVNDFQKGDIAEGYSVSREKKESFPLTVTSAQKNPTAFYLCASSIAGGFQTQYFGPGTRLLVL.

The chain uses TRBV18 and TRBJ1-1; possibly TRBD1 for D (5 bases). This CDR3 is 13 amino acids long. Trimming removed 2 bases at V and 6 bases at J, with 10 bases between. CDR1 is KGHSH and CDR2 is LQKENI in the germline V gene. This CDR3 reads CASSPSRGAEAFF. Written as DNA, the CDR3 is TGTGCCAGCTCACCATCCCGGGGGGCTGAAGCTTTCTTT.

The chain carries TRBV30 and TRBJ1-1, with 7 bases matching TRBD1. V dropped 3 bases and J dropped 5; count of bases not matched to a gene: 9. The CDR3 is made up of 14 amino acids. Germline V gives CDR1 GTSNPN, CDR2 SVGIG (reference sequence). CDR3 bases: TGTGCCTGGAGGGGAACAGGGGTTCAGACTGAAGCTTTCTTT. Encoded protein: CAWRGTGVQTEAFF. Full variable domain (outside the CDR3, taken from reference TRBV30 and TRBJ1-1): SQTIHQWPATLVQPVGSPLSLECTVEGTSNPNLYWYRQAAGRGLQLLFYSVGIGQISSEVPQNLSASRPQDRQFILSSKKLLLSDSGFYLCAWRGTGVQTEAFFGQGTRLTVV.

J is TRBJ1-2 and V is TRBV18; weak D call: TRBD1 (6 bases). V lost 2 bases and J lost 0, with 10 bases in between. Germline assignment: CDR1 KGHSH and CDR2 LQKENI. The CDR3 contains 15 residues. DNA of the CDR3: TGTGCCAGCTCACCAGCACAGGGCCCTAACTATGGCTACACCTTC. Translated: CASSPAQGPNYGYTF. The entire variable domain, with the rest obtained from reference TRBV18 and TRBJ1-2, is as follows: NAGVMQNPRHLVRRRGQEARLRCSPMKGHSHVYWYRQLPEEGLKFMVYLQKENIIDESGMPKERFSAEFPKEGPSILRIQQVVRGDSAAYFCASSPAQGPNYGYTFGSGTRLTVV.

J is TRBJ2-1 and V is TRBV11-3, with 11 bases identical to TRBD2. J gave up 8 bases and V 5 bases, and 5 bases lay outside the gene matches. The CDR3 is 14 amino acids. Germline V gene data show CDR1 as SGHNT and CDR2 as YENEEA. CDR3 region: CASSRNSGGDEQFF. The CDR3 nucleotides read TGTGCCAGCAGCCGAAATAGCGGGGGGGATGAGCAGTTCTTC.

This chain joins TRBV29-1 and TRBJ1-1; D is uncertain. The V gene lost 1 base and the J gene lost 1 base, with 10 bases spanning the gap. The CDR3 has 14 residues. Germline CDR1 reads SQVTM; CDR2 reads ANQGSEA. DNA of the CDR3: TGCAGCGTTGAAGGGCGGCGGGGGAACACTGAAGCTTTCTTT. Translating it yields CSVEGRRGNTEAFF.

Only one count was recorded for this clone. The chain is built from TRBV5-1 and TRBJ2-5; D perhaps matches TRBD1 (6 bases). Germline V gene data show CDR1 as SGHRS and CDR2 as YFSETQ. The CDR3 consists of 14 residues. V lost 4 bases and J lost 2, with 12 bases in between. CDR3 bases: TGCGCCAGCAGCACCTCGGGACAACAAGAGACCCAGTACTTC. This codes for CASSTSGQQETQYF.

V usage is TRBV28 and J usage is TRBJ1-1; 7 bases match TRBD1. This CDR3 region has 13 residues. The V segment lost 6 bases and the J segment 5 bases; nucleotides outside the gene matches: 6. CDR1 MDHEN and CDR2 SYDVKM come from the germline V gene. In DNA, the CDR3 is TGTGCCAGCAGGCTGACAGGGAAAACTGAAGCTTTCTTT. Its protein product is CASRLTGKTEAFF.

V gene TRBV6-5 combines with J gene TRBJ1-1; 12 nucleotides line up with TRBD1. J was trimmed by 10 bases and V by 4 bases; bases with no gene match: 7. Germline values: CDR1 MNHEY, CDR2 SVGAGI. This CDR3 has 14 amino acids. For the CDR3, the DNA is TGTGCCAGCAGTTCGGACGGGACAGGGGGCGTAGCTTTCTTT. This sequence encodes CASSSDGTGGVAFF.

The J gene is TRBJ2-7, the V gene TRBV9, with D possibly TRBD2 on 6 matching bases. This CDR3 has 15 amino acids. Per germline, CDR1 SGDLS and CDR2 YYNGEE. Trimming removed 0 bases at V and 1 base at J, with 11 bases between. The DNA for the CDR3 is TGTGCCAGCAGCGTAGCTTGGGACTCGTCCTACGAGCAGTACTTC. Amino acids: CASSVAWDSSYEQYF.

The rearrangement joins TRBV14 to TRBJ1-1, with D perhaps TRBD1 (5 bases). The length of the CDR3 is 12 residues. The V gene lost 4 bases and the J gene lost 5 bases, with 8 bases spanning the gap. Germline loops: CDR1 SGHDN, CDR2 FVKESK. The CDR3 bases are TGTGCCAGCAGCCCCGGGGGGACTGAAGCTTTCTTT. Encoded protein: CASSPGGTEAFF.

The V and J genes are TRBV5-1 and TRBJ1-2; 7 bases match TRBD1. Losses at the gene ends were 3 bases for V and 2 bases for J; bases not matched to a gene: 7. Germline V gives CDR1 SGHRS, CDR2 YFSETQ. CDR3 size: 15 residues. In nucleotides, the CDR3 is TGCGCCAGCAGCTCCGGACAGGTAGAAAACTATGGCTACACCTTC. Translation gives CASSSGQVENYGYTF. The full variable domain, its missing parts supplied by reference TRBV5-1 and TRBJ1-2, is KAGVTQTPRYLIKTRGQQVTLSCSPISGHRSVSWYQQTPGQGLQFLFEYFSETQRNKGNFPGRFSGRQFSNSRSEMNVSTLELGDSALYLCASSSGQVENYGYTFGSGTRLTVV.

J is TRBJ1-4 and V is TRBV10-3; D is perhaps TRBD1 (5 bases). Trimming cost V 4 bases and J 7 bases, with 16 bases left between them. From germline, CDR1 is ENHRY and CDR2 SYGVKD. The CDR3 consists of 15 residues. CDR3 loop: CAISGTGLGLEKLFF. CDR3 nucleotide sequence: TGTGCCATCAGTGGAACGGGGTTGGGACTTGAAAAACTGTTTTTT.

This chain links TRBV5-6 with TRBJ1-1; D is ambiguous. V lost 2 bases, J lost 1 base, and 12 bases lay in between. CDR1 SGHDT and CDR2 YYEEEE come from the germline V gene. The CDR3 covers 15 residues. The CDR3 DNA sequence: TGTGCCAGCAGCTTCCGGATAGCCCCGAACACTGAAGCTTTCTTT. It yields the protein CASSFRIAPNTEAFF.

The chain uses TRBV7-2 and TRBJ1-6, with 7 bases aligning to TRBD1. There are 14 residues in the CDR3. With V trimmed by 6 bases and J by 10 bases, 9 bases remained unmatched. From germline, CDR1 is SGHTA and CDR2 FQGNSA. CDR3 sequence reads: CASSLKGAGSPLHF. In DNA, the CDR3 is TGTGCCAGCAGTTTAAAGGGGGCGGGGTCACCCCTCCACTTT.

V gene TRBV6-5 combines with J gene TRBJ2-7; maybe TRBD2 (5 bases). Germline V gene sequence: CDR1 MNHEY, CDR2 SVGAGI. The CDR3 covers 14 residues. The V and J ends lost 7 bases and 0 bases respectively, with 13 bases between them. CDR3 sequence: CASNLGSDSYEQYF. The CDR3 coding sequence is TGTGCCAGCAATTTAGGTAGCGACTCCTACGAGCAGTACTTC.

The genes are TRBV6-5 and TRBJ2-7, with 7 bases that match TRBD1. V lost 2 bases to trimming and J lost 0 bases; unmatched junction nucleotides: 4. The CDR3 is 15 amino acids. Germline lookup yields CDR1 MNHEY and CDR2 SVGAGI. The CDR3 coding sequence is TGTGCCAGCAGTTACCGAGGGGACAGCTCCTACGAGCAGTACTTC. This translates into CASSYRGDSSYEQYF.